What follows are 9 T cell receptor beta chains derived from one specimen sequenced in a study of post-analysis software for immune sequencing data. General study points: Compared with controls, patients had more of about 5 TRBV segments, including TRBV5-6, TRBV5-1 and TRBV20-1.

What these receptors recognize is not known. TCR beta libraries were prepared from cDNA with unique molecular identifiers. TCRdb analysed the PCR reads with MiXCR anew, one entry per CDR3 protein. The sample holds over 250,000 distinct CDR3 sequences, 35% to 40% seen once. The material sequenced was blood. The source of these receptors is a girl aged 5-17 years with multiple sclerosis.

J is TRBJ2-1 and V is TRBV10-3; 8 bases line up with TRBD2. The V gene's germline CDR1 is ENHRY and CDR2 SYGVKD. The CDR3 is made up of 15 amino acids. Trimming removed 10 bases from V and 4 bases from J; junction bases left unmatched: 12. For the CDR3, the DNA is TGTGCCACCCAAGAGGTAGCGGGGAAATACAATGAGCAGTTCTTC. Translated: CATQEVAGKYNEQFF.

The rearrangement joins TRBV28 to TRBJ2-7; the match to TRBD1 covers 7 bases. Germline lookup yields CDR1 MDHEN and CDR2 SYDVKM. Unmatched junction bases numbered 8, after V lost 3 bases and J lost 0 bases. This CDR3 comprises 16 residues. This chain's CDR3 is CASSFTLTGLSYEQYF. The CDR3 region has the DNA TGTGCCAGCAGTTTCACCCTGACAGGGCTCTCCTACGAGCAGTACTTC.

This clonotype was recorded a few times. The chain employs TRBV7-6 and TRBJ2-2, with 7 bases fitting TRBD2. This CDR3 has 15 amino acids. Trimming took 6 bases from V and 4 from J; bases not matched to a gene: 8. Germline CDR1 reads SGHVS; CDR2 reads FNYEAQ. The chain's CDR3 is CASRGGPGRTGELFF. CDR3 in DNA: TGTGCCAGCAGGGGAGGGCCCGGTCGCACCGGGGAGCTGTTTTTT.

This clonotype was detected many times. The CDR3 sequence: CASSVELAGPYNEQFF. CDR3 bases: TGTGCCAGCAGCGTAGAGCTAGCGGGGCCCTACAATGAGCAGTTCTTC. The gene calls are TRBV9 and TRBJ2-1; TRBD2 matches at 9 bases. The CDR3 contains 16 residues. Per the germline V gene, CDR1 is SGDLS and CDR2 is YYNGEE. V shed 0 bases, J shed 2 bases, and the junction held 3 bases outside the gene matches.

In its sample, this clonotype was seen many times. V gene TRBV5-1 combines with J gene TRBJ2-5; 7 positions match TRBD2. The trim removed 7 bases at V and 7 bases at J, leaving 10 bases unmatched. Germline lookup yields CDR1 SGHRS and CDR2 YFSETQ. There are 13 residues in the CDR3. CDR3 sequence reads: CASETGGTGTQYF. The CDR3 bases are TGCGCCAGCGAAACGGGGGGAACGGGGACCCAGTACTTC.

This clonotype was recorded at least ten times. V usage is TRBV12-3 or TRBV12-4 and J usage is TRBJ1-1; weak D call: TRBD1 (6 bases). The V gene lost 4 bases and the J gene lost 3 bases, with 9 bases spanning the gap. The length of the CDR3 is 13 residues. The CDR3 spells CASSWTVDTEAFF. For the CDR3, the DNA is TGTGCCAGCAGTTGGACAGTTGACACTGAAGCTTTCTTT.

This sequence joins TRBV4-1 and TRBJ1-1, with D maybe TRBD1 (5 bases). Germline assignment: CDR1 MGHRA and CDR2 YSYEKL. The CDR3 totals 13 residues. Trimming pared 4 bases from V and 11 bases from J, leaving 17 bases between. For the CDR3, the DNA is TGCGCCAGCAGCCCGACAGTAAACGCTTGGGCTTTCTTT. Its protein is CASSPTVNAWAFF.

The CDR3 DNA is TGCAGCGCCCAGGGGCGGTTCGCGGAGGCCCAGTACTTC. Amino acids: CSAQGRFAEAQYF. This chain links TRBV29-1 with TRBJ2-5; tentative D call: TRBD1 (6 bases). With 7 bases removed from V and 9 bases from J, the gap between germline ends came to 21 bases. Looked up from germline, CDR1 is SQVTM and CDR2 is ANQGSEA. The CDR3 is 13 residues long.

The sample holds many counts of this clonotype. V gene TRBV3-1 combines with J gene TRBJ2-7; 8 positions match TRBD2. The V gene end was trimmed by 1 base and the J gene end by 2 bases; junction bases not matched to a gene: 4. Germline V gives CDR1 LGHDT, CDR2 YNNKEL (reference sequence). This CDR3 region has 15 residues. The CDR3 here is CASSQGSGGTYEQYF. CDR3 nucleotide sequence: TGTGCCAGCAGCCAAGGCAGCGGGGGCACCTACGAGCAGTACTTC.